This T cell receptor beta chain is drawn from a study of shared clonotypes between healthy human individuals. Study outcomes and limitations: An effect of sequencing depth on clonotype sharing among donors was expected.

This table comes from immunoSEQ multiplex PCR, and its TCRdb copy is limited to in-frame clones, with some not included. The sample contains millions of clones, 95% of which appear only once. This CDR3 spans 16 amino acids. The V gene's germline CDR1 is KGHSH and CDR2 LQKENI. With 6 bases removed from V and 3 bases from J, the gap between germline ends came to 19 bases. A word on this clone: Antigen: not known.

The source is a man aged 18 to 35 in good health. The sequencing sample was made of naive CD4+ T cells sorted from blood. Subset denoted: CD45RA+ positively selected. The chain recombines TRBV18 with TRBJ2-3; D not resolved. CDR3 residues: CASSKSTQALTDTQYF. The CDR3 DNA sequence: TGTGCCAGCTCTAAATCGACTCAGGCGTTGACAGATACGCAGTATTTT.